These 23 T cell receptor beta chains were sequenced from one sample in a study of kidney transplant recipient with SARS-CoV-2 infection. TCRdb reanalysed the reads using MiXCR and keeps one entry per CDR3 protein. The table lists 250,000 or so distinct CDR3 sequences, more than 25% of them singletons. The source was a blood sample, collected at baseline and on approximately day 120 from a kidney transplant recipient. The receptors originated from a male patient aged 25-45 years who had COVID-19 and was a kidney transplant recipient. Some T cells may be the graft donor's.

As regards this clonotype: Being one base from a much bigger clone, this may be a read error. This chain connects TRBV10-1 to TRBJ1-2, with no clear D. The germline CDR1 and CDR2 sequences are WNHNN and SYGVQD (reference sequence). The CDR3 is 17 residues long. The CDR3 region has the DNA TGCGCCTGCAGTTTCTGCCGAAGATCGCGAAAGACCTATGGCTACACCTTC. Translated, it gives CACSFCRRSRKTYGYTF.

On this clonotype: This may be a read error: a much more frequent sequence differs by one nucleotide. V gene TRBV27 combines with J gene TRBJ2-1; 8 nucleotides line up with TRBD2. The junction had 6 bases not matched to a gene; V was cut back by 8 bases and J by 0 bases. The CDR3 sequence is 15 residues long. From germline, CDR1 is MNHEY and CDR2 SMNVEV (reference sequence). CDR3 in DNA: TGTGCCAGCCGCGAGGGGACTAGCTCCTACAATGAGCAGTTCTTC. Translated, it gives CASREGTSSYNEQFF.

As to this clonotype: A much bigger clone sits one base away, suggesting this may be a read error. J is TRBJ2-1 and V is TRBV7-2; 7 bases line up with TRBD2. The germline CDR1 and CDR2 sequences are SGHTA and FQGNSA. CDR3 length equals 15 residues. With V trimmed by 0 bases and J by 4 bases, 3 bases remained unmatched. CDR3 region: CASSLAGGLYNEQFF. Here the CDR3 DNA reads TGTGCCAGCAGCTTAGCGGGAGGGCTTTACAATGAGCAGTTCTTC.

This clonotype has ten or more counts. The V gene is TRBV5-3, the J gene TRBJ1-2; D gene ambiguous. TRBV5-3 is designated an ORF whose function remains uncertain. Trimming took off 7 bases at V and 4 bases at J, with 23 bases between the two ends. CDR3 size: 16 residues. CDR3 sequence reads: CARFVAVVRKTYGYTF. The CDR3 region has the DNA TGTGCCAGATTTGTGGCAGTGGTGAGAAAGACCTATGGCTACACCTTC.

This clonotype came up many times. The chain carries TRBV12-5 and TRBJ1-2, with a weak D call TRBD1 (5 bases). CDR1 is LGHNT, CDR2 FRNRAP, per germline. The CDR3 covers 17 residues. V dropped 5 bases and J dropped 4 bases, with 23 bases sitting between them. CDR3 DNA: TGTGCTAGTGGTGCTCGGATTTTGCAGGGAAAGACCTATGGCTACACCTTC. Its protein product is CASGARILQGKTYGYTF.

With respect to this clonotype: A read error may explain this, as a much larger clone is one base away. The chain carries TRBV6-6 and TRBJ1-2; D is unresolved. This CDR3 has 17 residues. From germline, CDR1 is MNHNY and CDR2 SVGAGI (reference sequence). Trimming removed 8 bases from V and 4 bases from J, with 26 bases in between. The CDR3 sequence: CASGSTIGGRKTYGYTF. The CDR3 DNA reads TGTGCCAGCGGTTCAACTATAGGTGGGAGAAAGACCTATGGCTACACCTTC.

This clonotype was seen ten or more times. The chain combines TRBV6-6 with TRBJ1-1; D remains unclear. Germline V gene data show CDR1 as MNHNY and CDR2 as SVGAGI (reference sequence). V was clipped by 2 bases and J by 6 bases, with 13 bases between them. CDR3 size: 14 residues. In DNA, the CDR3 is TGTGCCAGCAGTTACGGTAGTGGTACGGCTGAAGCTTTCTTT. Protein sequence: CASSYGSGTAEAFF.

This clonotype appeared many times. V gene TRBV12-5 combines with J gene TRBJ1-2; TRBD1 might be the D (5 bases). Trimming shortened V by 5 bases and J by 4 bases, and 23 bases separated the two germline ends. The CDR3 contains 17 residues. CDR1 and CDR2 (germline): LGHNT, FRNRAP. CDR3 protein: CASGVYILQGKTYGYTF. For the CDR3, the DNA is TGTGCTAGTGGTGTGTATATTTTGCAGGGAAAGACCTATGGCTACACCTTC.

This clonotype was counted at least ten times. The V call is TRBV6-5, the J call TRBJ2-7, with 10 nucleotides matching TRBD1. The germline V gene has CDR1 MNHEY and CDR2 SVGAGI. V lost 0 bases to trimming and J lost 6 bases; unmatched junction nucleotides: 5. The CDR3 is 15 residues long. CDR3 DNA sequence: TGTGCCAGCAGTTACTCGGGGACAGGGGTCCGCGAGCAGTACTTC. This translates into CASSYSGTGVREQYF.

Note on this clonotype: A much larger clone lies a single base off, so this may be a read error. This rearrangement joins TRBV7-2 to TRBJ1-2; D remains ambiguous. Germline V CDR1 and CDR2: SGHTA, FQGNSA. The CDR3 runs 17 residues. The ends were cut back, 5 bases at V and 4 bases at J, with 23 bases in the middle. Here the CDR3 DNA reads TGTGCCAGCAGCCACGGCAACAGAGACGGAACGACCTATGGCTACACCTTC. It encodes CASSHGNRDGTTYGYTF.

This clonotype showed up many times. The rearrangement uses TRBV11-3 and TRBJ1-2; D is ambiguous. This CDR3 contains 17 residues. CDR1 SGHNT and CDR2 YENEEA come from the germline V gene. V dropped 5 bases and J dropped 4 bases, with 23 bases sitting between them. The DNA for the CDR3 is TGTGCCAGCAGCAACGATATCGATCTCGGAAAGACCTATGGCTACACCTTC. This encodes CASSNDIDLGKTYGYTF.

As for this clonotype: This may be a read error: a much more frequent sequence differs by one nucleotide. The CDR3 DNA is TGTGCCAGCAGCCTGGGCGAAAACACCGGGAAGCTGTTTTTT. It translates to CASSLGENTGKLFF. The chain recombines TRBV6-4 with TRBJ2-2, with a possible D match to TRBD2 (5 bases). Per germline, CDR1 MRHNA and CDR2 SNTAGT. CDR3 length equals 14 residues.

This clonotype was found many times. V and J are TRBV4-1 and TRBJ2-7, with 14 bases lining up with TRBD2. With V trimmed by 4 bases and J by 3 bases, 2 bases remained unmatched. The CDR3 covers 15 residues. Germline V gives CDR1 MGHRA, CDR2 YSYEKL. The CDR3 is CASSLGLAGDYEQYF. CDR3 bases: TGCGCCAGCAGCCTGGGACTAGCGGGGGACTACGAGCAGTACTTC.

This clonotype was picked up one time. A much larger clonotype is one base distant, so this may be a read error. The chain has TRBV7-3 and TRBJ2-3; perhaps TRBD1 as D (6 bases). The CDR3 is made up of 15 amino acids. Germline assignment: CDR1 SGHTA and CDR2 FQGTGA. The V end was cut by 6 bases, the J end by 2 bases, with 15 bases between. The DNA for the CDR3 is TGTGCCAGCAGACCTACTGGGGGCCTCACAGATACGCAGTATTTT. It yields the protein CASRPTGGLTDTQYF.

This clonotype was recorded many times. V and J are TRBV12-3 or TRBV12-4 and TRBJ2-5; no firm D call. V lost 5 bases to trimming and J lost 3 bases, with 13 bases between them. This CDR3 is built from 14 residues. The CDR3 spells CASSPSAEKETQYF. CDR3 bases: TGTGCCAGCAGTCCCTCGGCGGAGAAAGAGACCCAGTACTTC.

A note on this clonotype: A much larger clonotype is one base distant, so this may be a read error. The chain couples TRBV5-1 to TRBJ2-5; TRBD2 matches 8 bases. The J segment lost 5 bases and the V segment lost 7 bases, leaving 13 bases of the junction unmatched. CDR3 length equals 15 residues. Per the germline V gene, CDR1 is SGHRS and CDR2 is YFSETQ. The CDR3: CASGSVAGMGETQYF. Here the CDR3 DNA reads TGCGCCAGCGGCTCCGTAGCGGGGATGGGGGAGACCCAGTACTTC. The whole variable domain, filled in from reference TRBV5-1 and TRBJ2-5, reads KAGVTQTPRYLIKTRGQQVTLSCSPISGHRSVSWYQQTPGQGLQFLFEYFSETQRNKGNFPGRFSGRQFSNSRSEMNVSTLELGDSALYLCASGSVAGMGETQYFGPGTRLLVL.

Turning to this clonotype: It may be a read error: a sequence one base away is much more abundant. J is TRBJ2-6 and V is TRBV2; D is perhaps TRBD1 or TRBD2 (6 bases each). CDR3 length: 15 residues. Germline V gene data show CDR1 as SNHLY and CDR2 as FYNNEI. CDR3 coding DNA: TGTGCCAGCTGGCCGGGGGCCGCTGGGACCAACGTCCTGACTTTC. This encodes CASWPGAAGTNVLTF.

This clonotype was observed many times. This sequence joins TRBV5-1 and TRBJ2-1; TRBD1 agrees at 9 bases. Germline CDR1 SGHRS, CDR2 YFSETQ. CDR3 size: 15 residues. Germline trimming cut 4 bases from V and 7 bases from J; bases unmatched to any gene: 9. The CDR3 spells CASSQQGAQENEQFF. DNA of the CDR3: TGCGCCAGCAGCCAACAGGGGGCGCAAGAAAATGAGCAGTTCTTC.

There are many counts of this clonotype. V and J are TRBV20-1 and TRBJ2-7; the D gene is possibly TRBD1 (5 bases). Per germline, CDR1 DFQATT and CDR2 SNEGSKA (reference sequence). V dropped 2 bases and J dropped 4 bases, with 15 bases sitting between them. The CDR3 totals 14 residues. CDR3 DNA: TGCAGTGCTAGATCCTCATTCAGGGTATACGAGCAGTACTTC. Translated: CSARSSFRVYEQYF.

This clonotype was seen more than once but under ten times. The chain recombines TRBV19 with TRBJ2-3, with D uncertain. The germline V and J ends were trimmed by 6 bases and 6 bases, with 10 bases remaining between them. CDR1 and CDR2 (germline): LNHDA, SQIVND (reference sequence). The CDR3 runs to 12 residues. The CDR3 loop reads CASSLLRDTQYF. CDR3 coding DNA: TGTGCCAGTAGCCTCTTGAGGGATACGCAGTATTTT.

This clonotype was detected many times. The gene calls are TRBV11-3 and TRBJ1-2; D not certain. The CDR3 consists of 11 residues. V lost 4 bases to trimming and J lost 6 bases, with 6 bases between them. Germline V CDR1 and CDR2: SGHNT, YENEEA. The CDR3 loop is CASSYGDGYTF. CDR3 nucleotide sequence: TGTGCCAGCAGCTATGGAGATGGCTACACCTTC.

On this clonotype: One base away lies a much larger clone, so this may be a sequencing read error. This rearrangement joins TRBV7-9 to TRBJ2-1; TRBD2 is a possible D gene (5 bases). The end of the DNA aligns better with TRBJ2-3, so the J call may be wrong. The CDR3 runs to 15 residues. From germline, CDR1 is SEHNR and CDR2 FQNEAQ (reference sequence). The CDR3 is CAGSRRLAVSDTQYF. The CDR3 DNA sequence: TGTGCCGGCAGCAGAAGGCTAGCAGTTTCAGATACGCAGTATTTT.

This clonotype was observed at least ten times. V is TRBV19 and J is TRBJ1-5; TRBD1 might be the D (6 bases). Trimming shortened V by 4 bases and J by 3 bases, and 16 bases separated the two germline ends. Germline assignment: CDR1 LNHDA and CDR2 SQIVND (reference sequence). CDR3 length equals 16 residues. CDR3 sequence: CASSNYPGQYNQPQHF. The CDR3 region has the DNA TGTGCCAGTAGTAACTACCCCGGACAGTACAATCAGCCCCAGCATTTT.